This T cell receptor (beta chain) came from a study of blood T cell repertoires in COVID-19. In the study's own analysis: Reference gene primer amplification yielded estimated nucleated cell counts. The table came from immunoSEQ multiplex PCR; TCRdb's copy has only in-frame clones and leaves some out. The DNA gave D and trimming, while V, J and clone size come from that table. The sample records 150,000 to 200,000 clones, approximately 80% being singletons. The CDR3 extends over 14 amino acids. Germline-derived CDR1 and CDR2 are GTSNPN and SVGIG (reference sequence). The V end lost 1 base, the J end lost 0 bases, and 7 bases lay between the germline ends.

The genes are TRBV30 and TRBJ2-1; D gene unclear. The TCR sequence derives from a human donor in a cohort sampled during active COVID-19. The sample taken for sequencing was peripheral blood. The CDR3 reads CAWSGLVSYNEQFF. The CDR3, as DNA: TGTGCCTGGAGTGGGCTAGTCTCCTACAATGAGCAGTTCTTC.